This entry lists 6 T cell receptor beta chains sequenced from one sample in a study of response to subunit inactivated influenza vaccine. Via MiXCR, TCRdb re-called the RT-PCR reads, giving one row per CDR3 protein. The repertoire consists of 500,000 to 650,000 distinct CDR3 sequences, with approximately 7.1% occurring once and the leading ten covering 13%. Here the sequenced sample was PBMCs from blood, taken less than 30 months after vaccination. The source of these receptors is a man aged 50 to 69 who received an inactivated influenza vaccine.

The rearrangement joins TRBV28 to TRBJ1-2; 7 bases agree with TRBD1. This CDR3 contains 15 residues. Germline V gene data show CDR1 as MDHEN and CDR2 as SYDVKM. After removal of 5 bases from V and 5 bases from J, the junction contained 11 bases not matched to a gene. Written as DNA, the CDR3 is TGTGCCAGCAGTCTAACCCGGACAGGTCCGTATGGCTACACCTTC. Protein product: CASSLTRTGPYGYTF.

The chain joins TRBV15 to TRBJ2-1, with no clear D. The CDR3 runs 12 residues. V lost 0 bases, J lost 9 bases, and 6 bases lay in between. CDR1 is LNHNV and CDR2 is YYDKDF in the germline V gene (reference sequence). CDR3 protein: CATSRDVSEQFF. The CDR3 bases are TGTGCCACCAGCAGAGATGTCAGTGAGCAGTTCTTC.

The rearrangement links TRBV20-1 to TRBJ1-4; D not resolved. This CDR3 region has 14 residues. V was cut by 4 bases and J by 0 bases, with 9 bases left in between. Germline loops: CDR1 DFQATT, CDR2 SNEGSKA (reference sequence). CDR3 DNA sequence: TGCAGTGCTAAAGAAGATTCAACTAATGAAAAACTGTTTTTT. This gives the protein CSAKEDSTNEKLFF.

This clonotype has only a few counts. The CDR3 here is CSASSLAGNTGELFF. CDR3 DNA sequence: TGCAGTGCTAGCAGCCTAGCGGGGAACACCGGGGAGCTGTTTTTT. J is TRBJ2-2 and V is TRBV20-1; 8 bases line up with TRBD2. From germline, CDR1 is DFQATT and CDR2 SNEGSKA (reference sequence). The junction had 4 bases not matched to a gene; V was cut back by 3 bases and J by 1 base. CDR3 length equals 15 residues.

The V call is TRBV15, the J call TRBJ1-6; TRBD1 matches 7 bases. Germline assignment: CDR1 LNHNV and CDR2 YYDKDF (reference sequence). The V and J ends lost 1 base and 9 bases, in that order; junction bases with no gene match: 6. The length of the CDR3 is 15 residues. Written as DNA, the CDR3 is TGTGCCACCAGCAGAGGAACCCGGGACAGTTCACCCCTCCACTTT. Protein sequence: CATSRGTRDSSPLHF.

This clonotype was detected a few times. V usage is TRBV7-8 and J usage is TRBJ2-7; D may be TRBD1 (8 bases). The ends were cut back, 4 bases at V and 7 bases at J, with 17 bases in the middle. The CDR3 runs to 14 residues. Germline CDR1 is SGHVS and CDR2 is FQNEAQ. The CDR3 sequence is CASSSQGGSGEQYF. CDR3 DNA: TGTGCCAGCAGCTCACAGGGGGGGTCGGGGGAGCAGTACTTC.